The sequence of this T cell receptor (beta chain) was determined in a study of cytomegalovirus exposure and HLA in healthy donors. Study-level findings and limits: Only CMV serostatus was available as immune exposure information. Within an earlier analysis, most TCR beta V segments proved productive either about 87% or about 30% of the time. Common viral pathogens seemed to be connected with several of the most significant clusters, according to a later analysis. Several V segments, TRBV6-2 and TRBV6-3 among them, could not be told apart and were dropped.

With 60 Vbeta and 13 Jbeta primers, the PCR was carried out. Only in-frame clones appear in the TCRdb table, and some are missing; sequencing was by immunoSEQ multiplex PCR. The sample lists under 95,000 clones; less than 80% were seen once. The trim removed 2 bases at V and 2 bases at J, leaving 2 bases unmatched. Germline CDR1 SGHAT, CDR2 FQNNGV. This CDR3 spans 14 amino acids. Notes on this clone: Its antigen is unknown.

V usage is TRBV11-2 and J usage is TRBJ2-5; 7 bases match TRBD1. Sequenced sample: PBMCs. The receptor's source is a woman in her thirties or forties in good health and CMV-seropositive. The CDR3 protein is CASSLPGQQETQYF. In DNA form, the CDR3 reads TGTGCCAGCAGCTTACCGGGACAGCAAGAGACCCAGTACTTC.